Shown below are 10 T cell receptor beta chains from a single sample sequenced in a study of cytomegalovirus exposure and HLA in healthy donors. Amplification used 60 Vbeta primers and 13 Jbeta primers. Libraries were prepared by immunoSEQ multiplex PCR; TCRdb keeps only in-frame clonotypes and omits some of them. The table includes about 89,000 clones, 55% to 65% detected once. Sequenced material: PBMCs. Every receptor here comes from a human donor in good health.

The chain carries TRBV5-6 and TRBJ1-1; tentatively, D is TRBD1 (6 bases). This CDR3 spans 16 amino acids. From germline, CDR1 is SGHDT and CDR2 YYEEEE. Trimming pared 0 bases from V and 1 base from J, leaving 13 bases between. For the CDR3, the DNA is TGTGCCAGCAGCTTGGCCGCGGCACAGGGGAACACTGAAGCTTTCTTT. Amino acids: CASSLAAAQGNTEAFF.

The chain employs TRBV7-8 and TRBJ1-1, with a possible D match to TRBD1 (5 bases). Germline loops: CDR1 SGHVS, CDR2 FQNEAQ. This CDR3 is 13 amino acids long. Between the trimmed V and J ends, which lost 1 base and 9 bases, there was a span of 12 bases. The CDR3 nucleotides read TGTGCCAGCAGCTTAGAAGCAGGGAGGAAAGCTTTCTTT. This encodes CASSLEAGRKAFF.

This clone occurred once. V gene TRBV11-2 combines with J gene TRBJ2-1; 8 bases map to TRBD2. The trim removed 0 bases at V and 0 bases at J, leaving 7 bases unmatched. Germline lookup yields CDR1 SGHAT and CDR2 FQNNGV. The CDR3 consists of 18 residues. CDR3 nucleotide sequence: TGTGCCAGCAGCTTAGAATCGAGCGGGGGTTACTCCTACAATGAGCAGTTCTTC. Its protein product is CASSLESSGGYSYNEQFF.

The V and J genes are TRBV30 and TRBJ1-3; tentatively, D is TRBD1 (5 bases). This CDR3 is built from 16 residues. Germline-derived CDR1 and CDR2 are GTSNPN and SVGIG (reference sequence). V dropped 3 bases and J dropped 2 bases, with 17 bases sitting between them. CDR3 nucleotide sequence: TGTGCCTGGAGGCTGTCAGGGCGCTTGGCTGGAAACACCATATATTTT. Translating gives CAWRLSGRLAGNTIYF. The whole variable domain, remainder taken from reference TRBV30 and TRBJ1-3, is SQTIHQWPATLVQPVGSPLSLECTVEGTSNPNLYWYRQAAGRGLQLLFYSVGIGQISSEVPQNLSASRPQDRQFILSSKKLLLSDSGFYLCAWRLSGRLAGNTIYFGEGSWLTVV.

Here the CDR3 reads CASSQDRGGYTF. DNA of the CDR3: TGCGCCAGCAGCCAAGACAGGGGTGGCTACACCTTC. V gene TRBV4-3 combines with J gene TRBJ1-2, with D perhaps TRBD1 (6 bases). The CDR3 runs to 12 residues. V lost 0 bases and J 7 bases, leaving 6 bases between the germline ends. CDR1 and CDR2 (germline): LGHNA, YSLEER.

J is TRBJ2-5 and V is TRBV11-3; 9 nucleotides line up with TRBD1. Looked up from germline, CDR1 is SGHNT and CDR2 is YENEEA. The CDR3 is 15 amino acids. V shed 8 bases, J shed 5 bases, and the junction held 12 bases outside the gene matches. This CDR3 reads CASGRRDRVGETQYF. The CDR3 DNA reads TGTGCCAGCGGCCGTAGGGACAGGGTCGGCGAGACCCAGTACTTC.

Note on this clone: One end of the junction varies from germline; a read error may be responsible. The chain joins TRBV15 to TRBJ2-1; D remains ambiguous. Per germline, CDR1 LNHNV and CDR2 YYDKDF (reference sequence). The CDR3 has 15 residues. CDR3 in amino acids: CAASRDLISSHEQFF. The CDR3, as DNA: TGTGCCGCCAGCAGAGATCTAATTAGCAGCCATGAGCAGTTCTTC.

This chain uses TRBV10-1 with TRBJ2-2; 9 nucleotides align to TRBD2. The CDR3 sequence is 15 residues long. Per germline, CDR1 WNHNN and CDR2 SYGVQD (reference sequence). J gave up 2 bases and V 6 bases, and 4 bases lay outside the gene matches. CDR3 coding DNA: TGCGCCAGCAGAGAGACTAGCGGAAACACCGGGGAGCTGTTTTTT. Encoded protein: CASRETSGNTGELFF.

The CDR3 sequence is CAITPRGTFRTDTQYF. The DNA of the CDR3 is TGTGCCATCACCCCCCGCGGAACCTTTCGCACAGATACGCAGTATTTT. The chain couples TRBV10-3 to TRBJ2-3; no clear D. There are 16 residues in the CDR3. V lost 7 bases, J lost 1 base, and 18 bases lay in between. Germline-derived CDR1 and CDR2 are ENHRY and SYGVKD.

The chain joins TRBV7-2 to TRBJ2-2; 15 bases map to TRBD2. J lost 4 bases, V lost 5 bases, and 8 bases had no gene match. CDR3 length: 18 amino acids. Germline V CDR1 and CDR2: SGHTA, FQGNSA. The CDR3 bases are TGTGCCAGCAGCCGGGGACTAGCGGGGGGTTTTCTCACCGGGGAGCTGTTTTTT. Amino acids: CASSRGLAGGFLTGELFF.